This TCR beta chain was obtained from a study of blood T cell repertoires in COVID-19. The assay was immunoSEQ multiplex PCR, and TCRdb's table has in-frame clones only and misses some. Here the sample spans 310,000 or so clones, around 86% being singletons. The germline V gene has CDR1 SEHNR and CDR2 FQNEAQ (reference sequence). This CDR3 is built from 16 residues. The V and J ends lost 6 bases and 4 bases, in that order; junction bases with no gene match: 10. The TCR sequence derives from a woman between 50 and 59 years old with acute or convalescent COVID-19. This chain uses TRBV7-9 with TRBJ2-1; 9 positions agree with TRBD1. The sequencing sample was made of peripheral blood. The CDR3 bases are TGTGCCAGCAGACGTACAGGGGGCGTTTGGTACAATGAGCAGTTCTTC. Encoded protein: CASRRTGGVWYNEQFF. Together with reference TRBV7-9 and TRBJ2-1, the CDR3 gives the full variable domain: DTGVSQNPRHKITKRGQNVTFRCDPISEHNRLYWYRQTLGQGPEFLTYFQNEAQLEKSRLLSDRFSAERPKGSFSTLEIQRTEQGDSAMYLCASRRTGGVWYNEQFFGPGTRLTVL.